The sequence of this T cell receptor (beta chain) was determined in a study of OX40 agonist ivuxolimab in advanced cancers. Findings of the study overall: The work left the antigen specificity of expanded peripheral T cells undetermined. Blood T cells, both CD4+ and CD8+, expanded clonally by week 6 at 0.1 to 3.0 mg/kg.

Comments on this clone: Its matching antigen is unknown.

With 7 bases clipped from V and 8 bases from J, the junction kept 6 bases outside the gene matches. This CDR3 spans 13 amino acids. From germline, CDR1 is MNHEY and CDR2 SVGAGI. Sampling times: baseline, cycle 4 day 1, cycle 7 day 1. Libraries were prepared by immunoSEQ multiplex PCR; TCRdb keeps only in-frame clonotypes and omits some of them. This table holds tens of thousands of clones, around four fifths found once. Source: CD4+ or CD8+ T cells sorted from blood, taken in a trial of the OX40 agonist ivuxolimab. The chain couples TRBV6-5 to TRBJ2-7; TRBD1 matches 12 bases. This TCR derives from an adult with an advanced solid tumor such as melanoma, head and neck, liver or kidney cancer. This chain's CDR3 is CASINRDRGQQYF. For the CDR3, the DNA is TGTGCCAGCATCAACCGGGACAGGGGGCAGCAGTACTTC.